These 10 T cell receptor beta chains were sequenced from one sample in a study of regulatory T cells in long-lasting Graves disease (dated by TCRdb to the early 2020s). Per the publication, the time point label means: newly diagnosed GD, antithyroid drugs for less than 3 months. For both TCR sequencing and RNA sequencing, RNA was extracted from PBMCs using TRIzol. The method was multiplex PCR. The sample was run on an Illumina HiSeq 4000. To build TCR beta libraries, CDR3 regions were amplified by Arm-PCR using iRepertoire HTBI primers. TCRdb trimmed the raw reads at Q25, called clones with MiXCR and kept productive beta chains. One record per CDR3 amino acid sequence lists the most common genes and DNA. This sample gives just over 600,000 distinct CDR3 sequences in total; under 20% of them show up just once. The ten largest clones represent more than 15% of the sample. These data were likewise used in another study, on T cells in Graves' hyperthyroidism and ophthalmopathy.

Sequences were derived from peripheral blood mononuclear cells (PBMCs), sampled at new diagnosis, from a patient treated with antithyroid drugs. The receptors come from a woman between 25 and 40 years old with Graves disease. Donor details come from another sample of the same person, matched by shared clones.

This clonotype showed up many times. This chain uses TRBV7-2 with TRBJ2-5, with D possibly matching TRBD2 (6 bases). Germline V gene lookup returns CDR1 SGHTA and CDR2 FQGNSA. V was pared by 6 bases and J by 11 bases, with 13 bases between. This CDR3 is built from 11 residues. CDR3 sequence reads: CASRAVAEQYF. CDR3 in DNA: TGTGCCAGCAGGGCAGTAGCGGAGCAGTACTTC.

This clonotype has ten or more counts. The chain is built from TRBV28 and TRBJ1-5, with D perhaps TRBD1 (5 bases). The germline V and J ends were trimmed by 5 bases and 4 bases, with 18 bases remaining between them. The CDR3 consists of 16 residues. Germline CDR1 reads MDHEN; CDR2 reads SYDVKM. Here the CDR3 DNA reads TGTGCCAGCAGTGTAGGGGCGTTTAAGGGAAATCAGCCCCAGCATTTT. It codes for CASSVGAFKGNQPQHF.

This sequence joins TRBV6-2 or TRBV6-3 and TRBJ1-3; D call uncertain. CDR1 and CDR2 (germline): MNHEY, SVGEGT. V lost 10 bases to trimming and J lost 4 bases, with 2 bases between them. The CDR3 is 9 amino acids. The CDR3 spells CATGNTIYF. The CDR3 coding sequence is TGTGCCACCGGAAACACCATATATTTT.

J is TRBJ2-2 and V is TRBV13, with unresolved D. V was clipped by 3 bases and J by 0 bases, with 11 bases between them. Per the germline V gene, CDR1 is PRHDT and CDR2 is FYEKMQ (reference sequence). The CDR3 has 16 residues. The CDR3 spells CASSFSRQANTGELFF. As DNA, the CDR3 is TGTGCCAGCAGCTTCTCACGTCAGGCGAACACCGGGGAGCTGTTTTTT.

This rearrangement joins TRBV20-1 to TRBJ2-5, with 9 bases identical to TRBD1. The V gene's germline CDR1 is DFQATT and CDR2 SNEGSKA (reference sequence). J was trimmed by 7 bases and V by 3 bases; bases with no gene match: 12. This CDR3 contains 15 residues. CDR3 coding DNA: TGCAGTGCTAGCCGACCGGGACAGGGTTTAGGGACCCAGTACTTC. As protein: CSASRPGQGLGTQYF.

In this sample, this clonotype turned up many times. The rearrangement uses TRBV29-1 and TRBJ1-3; D is unresolved. Trimming pared 3 bases from V and 0 bases from J, leaving 9 bases between. The CDR3 has 14 amino acids. From germline, CDR1 is SQVTM and CDR2 ANQGSEA. CDR3 nucleotide sequence: TGCAGCGTTGACGGCGGCCTCTCTGGAAACACCATATATTTT. It yields the protein CSVDGGLSGNTIYF.

This clonotype was detected ten times or more. V gene TRBV11-2 combines with J gene TRBJ1-5; D gene ambiguous. The germline V gene encodes CDR1 SGHAT and CDR2 FQNNGV. The CDR3 contains 13 residues. Between the trimmed V and J ends, which lost 1 base and 6 bases, there was a span of 7 bases. The CDR3 DNA is TGTGCCAGCAGCTTAGCCAGGCTTCAGCCCCAGCATTTT. It is translated as CASSLARLQPQHF. The complete variable domain, with remaining parts taken from reference TRBV11-2 and TRBJ1-5, reads EAGVAQSPRYKIIEKRQSVAFWCNPISGHATLYWYQQILGQGPKLLIQFQNNGVVDDSQLPKDRFSAERLKGVDSTLKIQPAKLEDSAVYLCASSLARLQPQHFGDGTRLSIL.

This sequence joins TRBV4-1 and TRBJ2-5; 8 bases line up with TRBD1. V lost 2 bases, J lost 3 bases, and 5 bases stayed unmatched. The CDR3 has 15 residues. Germline CDR1 reads MGHRA; CDR2 reads YSYEKL. The CDR3 region is CASSQPPTGEETQYF. CDR3 in DNA: TGCGCCAGCAGCCAACCTCCGACAGGGGAAGAGACCCAGTACTTC.

Only a few counts were recorded for this clonotype. V gene TRBV20-1 combines with J gene TRBJ1-5; D remains unclear. Germline CDR1 and CDR2: DFQATT and SNEGSKA (reference sequence). The CDR3 has 15 amino acids. Deletions cut 1 base from V and 3 bases from J, with 13 bases between. The CDR3 reads CSARAWQSHNQPQHF. The DNA for the CDR3 is TGCAGTGCTAGAGCTTGGCAGTCACACAATCAGCCCCAGCATTTT.

This chain joins TRBV30 and TRBJ2-7, with D possibly TRBD2 on 7 matching bases. The length of the CDR3 is 18 residues. The germline V and J ends were trimmed by 2 bases and 0 bases, with 23 bases remaining between them. CDR1 is GTSNPN and CDR2 is SVGIG in the germline V gene (reference sequence). CDR3 sequence (DNA): TGTGCCTGGAGTTCCGGACTAGGGGGTAGTAAGATCTCCTACGAGCAGTACTTC. Encoded protein: CAWSSGLGGSKISYEQYF.